These 25 T cell receptor beta chains came from one sample sequenced in a study of cytomegalovirus exposure and HLA in healthy donors. The study ran its PCR with 60 Vbeta and 13 Jbeta primers. Clones were read by immunoSEQ multiplex PCR, and TCRdb kept only the in-frame ones, dropping some. The table has 60,000 to 100,000 clones, around 76% seen once; the top ten hold less than 2%. The sample comprised PBMCs. The receptors were sampled from a man aged 40-49 years in good health and CMV-seronegative.

This rearrangement joins TRBV12-5 to TRBJ2-3, with TRBD2 as a possible D gene (5 bases). Germline CDR1 reads LGHNT; CDR2 reads FRNRAP. Trimming took 1 base from V and 6 from J, leaving 11 bases between them. This CDR3 comprises 14 residues. The CDR3 region has the DNA TGTGCTAGTGGTTTGGGGGCGGGCCCCGATACGCAGTATTTT. Amino acids: CASGLGAGPDTQYF.

V gene TRBV7-9 combines with J gene TRBJ2-2; D is undetermined. CDR1 SEHNR and CDR2 FQNEAQ come from the germline V gene (reference sequence). CDR3 length equals 11 residues. The germline V and J ends were trimmed by 2 bases and 11 bases, with 6 bases remaining between them. The CDR3 spells CASSLPKELFF. The CDR3 nucleotides are TGTGCCAGCAGCTTACCCAAAGAGCTGTTTTTT.

The chain couples TRBV14 to TRBJ2-7; 7 nucleotides match TRBD1. The germline V gene has CDR1 SGHDN and CDR2 FVKESK. Trimming at V came to 2 bases and at J to 1 base, leaving 2 bases not matched to a gene. The CDR3 consists of 14 residues. The CDR3 is CASSQPTGSYEQYF. CDR3 bases: TGTGCCAGCAGCCAACCGACAGGGTCCTACGAGCAGTACTTC.

The chain carries TRBV10-3 and TRBJ2-5, with TRBD2 identical over 14 bases. Germline V lookup: CDR1 ENHRY, CDR2 SYGVKD. The CDR3 is 16 amino acids. J gave up 4 bases and V 6 bases, and 7 bases lay outside the gene matches. CDR3 loop: CAISGTSGSLGETQYF. In DNA form, the CDR3 reads TGTGCCATCAGCGGGACTAGCGGGAGCTTGGGAGAGACCCAGTACTTC.

J is TRBJ1-5 and V is TRBV27; 9 nucleotides match TRBD1. V lost 6 bases to trimming and J lost 2 bases; unmatched junction nucleotides: 2. This CDR3 is 14 amino acids long. The germline V gene has CDR1 MNHEY and CDR2 SMNVEV (reference sequence). This CDR3 reads CASRRTGGNQPQHF. The CDR3 DNA is TGTGCCAGCAGACGGACAGGGGGCAATCAGCCCCAGCATTTT.

V and J are TRBV5-1 and TRBJ2-1; weak D call: TRBD1 (5 bases). Deletions cut 2 bases from V and 1 base from J, with 10 bases between. CDR1 and CDR2 from the germline V gene are SGHRS and YFSETQ. There are 15 residues in the CDR3. CDR3 residues: CASSFQGGSYNEQFF. CDR3 in DNA: TGCGCCAGCAGCTTCCAGGGTGGGTCCTACAATGAGCAGTTCTTC.

The chain employs TRBV18 and TRBJ1-1, with D tentatively TRBD1 (5 bases). CDR1 KGHSH and CDR2 LQKENI come from the germline V gene. The CDR3 consists of 14 residues. The germline V and J ends were trimmed by 4 bases and 0 bases, with 9 bases remaining between them. Written as DNA, the CDR3 is TGTGCCAGCTCACAACAGGATATGAACACTGAAGCTTTCTTT. Translating it yields CASSQQDMNTEAFF.

The V call is TRBV6-1, the J call TRBJ2-7; the D gene is possibly TRBD2 (5 bases). The CDR3 loop spans 15 amino acids. The V and J ends lost 1 base and 0 bases respectively, with 10 bases between them. Germline V gene lookup returns CDR1 MNHNS and CDR2 SASEGT. The CDR3 coding sequence is TGTGCCAGCAGTGAAGATGAGGGAAGCTCCTACGAGCAGTACTTC. Translating it yields CASSEDEGSSYEQYF.

The chain employs TRBV14 and TRBJ2-3; D is unresolved. Per the germline V gene, CDR1 is SGHDN and CDR2 is FVKESK. This CDR3 is 12 amino acids long. Trimming cost V 4 bases and J 1 base, with 3 bases left between them. The CDR3 nucleotides are TGTGCCAGCAGCCCGGGCACAGATACGCAGTATTTT. It is translated as CASSPGTDTQYF.

The chain combines TRBV28 with TRBJ2-2, with 9 bases lining up with TRBD1. Germline assignment: CDR1 MDHEN and CDR2 SYDVKM. With 3 bases clipped from V and 6 bases from J, the junction kept 8 bases outside the gene matches. The CDR3 is 16 amino acids. CDR3 loop: CASSFRTGAAPGELFF. The CDR3 DNA is TGTGCCAGCAGTTTCCGGACAGGGGCCGCCCCCGGGGAGCTGTTTTTT.

The chain recombines TRBV18 with TRBJ2-3, with D unclear. The CDR3 runs to 15 residues. V was clipped by 3 bases and J by 2 bases, with 12 bases between them. CDR1 is KGHSH, CDR2 LQKENI, per germline. The CDR3 spells CASSPSLFPTDTQYF. CDR3 sequence (DNA): TGTGCCAGCTCACCCTCACTCTTCCCCACAGATACGCAGTATTTT.

V and J are TRBV30 and TRBJ1-1; D unresolved. Germline CDR1 and CDR2: GTSNPN and SVGIG (reference sequence). This CDR3 comprises 13 residues. Trimming shortened V by 1 base and J by 1 base, and 7 bases separated the two germline ends. The CDR3 DNA is TGTGCCTGGAGTGCGACTGCGAACACTGAAGCTTTCTTT. It encodes CAWSATANTEAFF.

This sequence joins TRBV5-4 and TRBJ2-7; 10 bases are a match to TRBD2. This CDR3 has 14 residues. Germline CDR1 SGHNT, CDR2 YYREEE (reference sequence). Trimming took 2 bases from V and 7 from J; bases not matched to a gene: 6. The CDR3, as DNA: TGTGCCAGCAGCTTACTAGCGGGGTTCGGGGAGCAGTACTTC. Its protein is CASSLLAGFGEQYF.

The gene calls are TRBV2 and TRBJ2-7; TRBD2 matches 7 bases. The CDR3 consists of 16 residues. J was trimmed by 2 bases and V by 6 bases; bases with no gene match: 13. CDR1 and CDR2 from the germline V gene are SNHLY and FYNNEI. The CDR3 coding sequence is TGTGCCAGCAGCGAAAGTATAGCGGGCCTTACCTACGAGCAGTACTTC. It yields the protein CASSESIAGLTYEQYF.

This chain connects TRBV27 to TRBJ2-1; 7 nucleotides align to TRBD2. V shed 7 bases and J 5 bases; nucleotides not matched to a gene: 14. Germline CDR1 and CDR2: MNHEY and SMNVEV (reference sequence). The CDR3 consists of 16 residues. This CDR3 reads CASTSSPWLADNEQFF. The CDR3 region has the DNA TGTGCCAGCACCTCTTCTCCCTGGCTAGCGGACAATGAGCAGTTCTTC.

This clone was picked up one time. The chain is built from TRBV10-1 and TRBJ2-3; no definite D call. V was clipped by 3 bases and J by 6 bases, with 10 bases between them. Looked up from germline, CDR1 is WNHNN and CDR2 is SYGVQD (reference sequence). There are 13 residues in the CDR3. The CDR3 bases are TGCGCCAGCAGTGACCTTCTCGGGGATACGCAGTATTTT. Encoded protein: CASSDLLGDTQYF.

The chain carries TRBV5-1 and TRBJ1-1; D is undetermined. Germline values: CDR1 SGHRS, CDR2 YFSETQ. The CDR3 is 14 amino acids. Trimming removed 0 bases from V and 1 base from J, with 7 bases in between. The CDR3 loop reads CASSLGGKNTEAFF. The CDR3 DNA reads TGCGCCAGCAGCTTGGGAGGTAAGAACACTGAAGCTTTCTTT.

This sequence joins TRBV7-3 and TRBJ2-2; the match to TRBD2 covers 9 bases. This CDR3 is 14 amino acids long. Germline V gives CDR1 SGHTA, CDR2 FQGTGA. The J segment lost 6 bases and the V segment lost 2 bases, leaving 1 base of the junction unmatched. CDR3 nucleotide sequence: TGTGCCAGCAGCTTAGCGGGAGGGGCCGGGGAGCTGTTTTTT. It translates to CASSLAGGAGELFF.

The chain links TRBV18 to TRBJ1-5; D remains ambiguous. Deletions cut 3 bases from V and 1 base from J, with 7 bases between. Germline values: CDR1 KGHSH, CDR2 LQKENI. The CDR3 has 14 amino acids. The CDR3 region is CASSPQRSNQPQHF. In nucleotides, the CDR3 is TGTGCCAGCTCACCCCAGAGGAGCAATCAGCCCCAGCATTTT.

The chain joins TRBV5-1 to TRBJ2-1, with TRBD2 matching 9 bases. The CDR3 sequence is 18 residues long. J gave up 4 bases and V 4 bases, and 15 bases lay outside the gene matches. Germline V gene data show CDR1 as SGHRS and CDR2 as YFSETQ. CDR3 sequence: CASSMPRFSGRGYNEQFF. In DNA, the CDR3 is TGCGCCAGCAGCATGCCCCGATTTAGCGGGAGAGGATACAATGAGCAGTTCTTC.

In its sample, this clone was seen a few times. The V gene is TRBV6-1, the J gene TRBJ1-5; D may be TRBD1 (6 bases). V was cut by 7 bases and J by 11 bases, with 18 bases left in between. The CDR3 length is 13 residues. CDR1 is MNHNS and CDR2 is SASEGT in the germline V gene. The CDR3 here is CASIGPTGRAQHF. The CDR3 DNA sequence: TGTGCCAGCATAGGTCCCACAGGGCGGGCCCAGCATTTT.

For the CDR3, the DNA is TGTGCCAGCAGCGGACCGAATAAAGGAGCGGGAGGGCAAGAGACCCAGTACTTC. Its protein product is CASSGPNKGAGGQETQYF. The J gene is TRBJ2-5, the V gene TRBV9; 10 bases match TRBD2. V was clipped by 3 bases and J by 2 bases; unmatched bases: 13. Germline CDR1 SGDLS, CDR2 YYNGEE. The CDR3 length is 18 residues.

The rearrangement uses TRBV28 and TRBJ2-1; 10 bases agree with TRBD2. This CDR3 has 13 residues. Germline values: CDR1 MDHEN, CDR2 SYDVKM. V shed 5 bases, J shed 7 bases, and the junction held 2 bases outside the gene matches. This CDR3 is CASSTLAGNEQFF. The CDR3 DNA is TGTGCCAGCAGTACACTAGCGGGGAATGAGCAGTTCTTC.

The V and J genes are TRBV7-6 and TRBJ2-1; 7 bases match TRBD1. The ends lost 0 bases at V and 4 bases at J; junction bases unmatched: 6. This CDR3 is built from 16 residues. The germline CDR1 and CDR2 sequences are SGHVS and FNYEAQ. CDR3 coding DNA: TGTGCCAGCAGCTTAGCCCGAGGGGGCTCATACAATGAGCAGTTCTTC. Encoded protein: CASSLARGGSYNEQFF.

The chain carries TRBV27 and TRBJ1-5; D gene uncertain. The V end was cut by 2 bases, the J end by 2 bases, with 10 bases between. This CDR3 is built from 15 residues. CDR1 and CDR2 (germline): MNHEY, SMNVEV (reference sequence). DNA of the CDR3: TGTGCCAGCAGTTTAAGGTCAGGCGGCAATCAGCCCCAGCATTTT. Translation: CASSLRSGGNQPQHF.